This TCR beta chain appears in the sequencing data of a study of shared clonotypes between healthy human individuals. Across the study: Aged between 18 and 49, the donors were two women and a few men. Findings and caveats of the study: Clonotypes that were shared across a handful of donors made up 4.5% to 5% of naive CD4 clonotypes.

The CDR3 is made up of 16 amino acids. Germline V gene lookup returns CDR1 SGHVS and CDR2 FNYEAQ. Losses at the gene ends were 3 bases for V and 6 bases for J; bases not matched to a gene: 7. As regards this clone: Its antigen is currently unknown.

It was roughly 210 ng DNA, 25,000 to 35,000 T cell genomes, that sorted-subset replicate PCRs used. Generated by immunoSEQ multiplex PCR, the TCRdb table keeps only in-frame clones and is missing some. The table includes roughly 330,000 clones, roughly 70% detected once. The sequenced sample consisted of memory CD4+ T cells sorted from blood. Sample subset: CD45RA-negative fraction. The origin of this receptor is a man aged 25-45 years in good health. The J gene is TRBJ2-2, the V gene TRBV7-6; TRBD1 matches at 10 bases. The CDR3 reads CASSLSWDRGPGELFF. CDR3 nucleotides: TGTGCCAGCAGCTTGTCTTGGGACAGGGGTCCCGGGGAGCTGTTTTTT. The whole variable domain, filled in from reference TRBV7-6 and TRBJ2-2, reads GAGVSQSPRYKVTKRGQDVALRCDPISGHVSLYWYRQALGQGPEFLTYFNYEAQQDKSGLPNDRFSAERPEGSISTLTIQRTEQRDSAMYRCASSLSWDRGPGELFFGEGSRLTVL.